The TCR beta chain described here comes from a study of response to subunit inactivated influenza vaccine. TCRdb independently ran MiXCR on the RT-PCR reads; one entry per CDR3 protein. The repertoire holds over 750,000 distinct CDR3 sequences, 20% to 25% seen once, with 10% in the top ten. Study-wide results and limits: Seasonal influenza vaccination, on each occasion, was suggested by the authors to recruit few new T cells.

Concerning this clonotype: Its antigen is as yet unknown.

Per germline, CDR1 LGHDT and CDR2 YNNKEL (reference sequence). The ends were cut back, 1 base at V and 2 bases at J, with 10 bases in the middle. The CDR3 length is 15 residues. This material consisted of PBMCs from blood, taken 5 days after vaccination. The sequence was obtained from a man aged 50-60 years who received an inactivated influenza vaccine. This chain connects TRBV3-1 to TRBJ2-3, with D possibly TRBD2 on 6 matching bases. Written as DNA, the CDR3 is TGTGCCAGCAGCCAAGGACTAGTACCCACAGATACGCAGTATTTT. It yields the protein CASSQGLVPTDTQYF.